The present T cell receptor beta chain was sequenced within a study of OX40 agonist ivuxolimab in advanced cancers. Study-wide results and caveats: Clonal expansion from baseline to week 6 occurred in both CD4+ and CD8+ T cells. Relative to CD4+, CD8+ T cells held more expanded clones on average.

Germline loops: CDR1 MDHEN, CDR2 SYDVKM. V shed 6 bases and J shed 8 bases, with 9 bases lying between them. CDR3 length equals 11 residues. The assay was immunoSEQ multiplex PCR, and TCRdb's table has in-frame clones only and misses some. The sample has about 74,000 clones, around nine tenths seen once; the top ten hold over 4.5%. A word on this clone: Its antigen is not identified.

The sample in question was CD4+ or CD8+ T cells sorted from blood, obtained in a trial of the OX40 agonist ivuxolimab. The chain recombines TRBV28 with TRBJ2-3; D is unresolved. This TCR came from an adult with an advanced solid tumor such as melanoma, head and neck, liver or kidney cancer. The CDR3 sequence is CASSSSGTQYF. The CDR3 nucleotides are TGTGCCAGCAGCTCTTCCGGTACGCAGTATTTT.